This passage covers 9 T cell receptor beta chains from one sample sequenced in a study of cytomegalovirus exposure and HLA in healthy donors. In the PCR, 60 Vbeta and 13 Jbeta primers were used. Some clones are missing from TCRdb's copy, which holds only in-frame ones; the method was immunoSEQ multiplex PCR. The sample has 150,000 or so clones, around 80% seen once; the top ten hold over 2.5%. Source material: PBMCs. These receptors all stem from a woman aged 45 to 65 in good health and CMV-seropositive.

This clone was observed a few times. The V gene is TRBV5-6, the J gene TRBJ1-1; the match to TRBD1 covers 7 bases. V dropped 7 bases and J dropped 7; count of bases not matched to a gene: 13. Per germline, CDR1 SGHDT and CDR2 YYEEEE. This CDR3 has 14 residues. The CDR3 DNA follows: TGTGCCAGCGAAAAACCTGACAGGGTGAGTGAAGCTTTCTTT. It specifies CASEKPDRVSEAFF.

This chain links TRBV5-4 with TRBJ1-2, with 8 bases identical to TRBD1. The junction had 16 bases not matched to a gene; V was cut back by 6 bases and J by 6 bases. The CDR3 length is 16 residues. Looked up from germline, CDR1 is SGHNT and CDR2 is YYREEE (reference sequence). CDR3 amino acids: CASMTGRGLLADGYTF. In DNA, the CDR3 is TGTGCCAGCATGACGGGCAGGGGGCTTTTGGCGGATGGCTACACCTTC. Complete variable domain (other parts from reference TRBV5-4 and TRBJ1-2): ETGVTQSPTHLIKTRGQQVTLRCSSQSGHNTVSWYQQALGQGPQFIFQYYREEENGRGNFPPRFSGLQFPNYSSELNVNALELDDSALYLCASMTGRGLLADGYTFGSGTRLTVV.

This clone was seen more than once but under ten times. This chain uses TRBV27 with TRBJ2-5; TRBD2 matches at 14 bases. Germline CDR1 is MNHEY and CDR2 is SMNVEV (reference sequence). V trimming: 4 bases; J trimming: 4 bases; junction bases outside the gene matches: 2. This CDR3 is built from 15 residues. CDR3 region: CASSYGTSGRETQYF. Written as DNA, the CDR3 is TGTGCCAGCAGTTATGGGACTAGCGGGAGAGAGACCCAGTACTTC.

This clone was picked up a small number of times. V usage is TRBV7-2 and J usage is TRBJ1-4, with 8 bases fitting TRBD1. Trimming removed 5 bases from V and 7 bases from J; junction bases left unmatched: 3. Germline CDR1 reads SGHTA; CDR2 reads FQGNSA. The CDR3 sequence is 13 residues long. In DNA form, the CDR3 reads TGTGCCAGCAGCGAAACAGGGGGTGAAAAACTGTTTTTT. This gives the protein CASSETGGEKLFF.

The chain employs TRBV28 and TRBJ1-2, with 7 positions matching TRBD1. This CDR3 spans 14 amino acids. The germline gives CDR1 MDHEN, CDR2 SYDVKM. V lost 6 bases and J lost 7; bases outside the gene matches: 11. The CDR3 spells CASRDPMAGGGYTF. The CDR3 DNA sequence: TGTGCCAGCAGGGACCCAATGGCAGGGGGTGGCTACACCTTC.

This rearrangement joins TRBV7-2 to TRBJ1-4, with D perhaps TRBD1 (6 bases). Germline CDR1 and CDR2: SGHTA and FQGNSA. The CDR3 covers 18 residues. Trimming cost V 2 bases and J 0 bases, with 16 bases left between them. CDR3 nucleotide sequence: TGTGCCAGCAGCTTACGACCTACCGGGACAACAACTAATGAAAAACTGTTTTTT. This translates into CASSLRPTGTTTNEKLFF.

This clone is a singleton in its sample. The chain recombines TRBV10-3 with TRBJ2-5; possibly TRBD2 for D (5 bases). V gave up 1 base and J gave up 2 bases, with 20 bases separating them. The CDR3 totals 18 residues. The germline CDR1 and CDR2 sequences are ENHRY and SYGVKD. The chain's CDR3 is CAISELSSLAPPQETQYF. The CDR3 DNA reads TGTGCCATCAGTGAGTTGAGTTCGCTAGCACCCCCTCAAGAGACCCAGTACTTC.

The chain employs TRBV19 and TRBJ2-5, with TRBD1 identical over 7 bases. The CDR3 has 15 amino acids. V trimming: 5 bases; J trimming: 7 bases; junction bases outside the gene matches: 13. Germline CDR1 LNHDA, CDR2 SQIVND (reference sequence). The CDR3 nucleotides read TGTGCCAGTAGTGCAAAACAGGGGTTGGGGTTGACCCAGTACTTC. The encoded protein is CASSAKQGLGLTQYF.

The chain is built from TRBV18 and TRBJ1-1; no reliable D call. CDR1 and CDR2 (germline): KGHSH, LQKENI. The V and J ends lost 5 bases and 3 bases respectively, with 16 bases between them. The CDR3 is 15 residues long. The CDR3 region is CASSSRYREDTEAFF. Here the CDR3 DNA reads TGTGCCAGCTCATCAAGGTATAGGGAGGACACTGAAGCTTTCTTT.